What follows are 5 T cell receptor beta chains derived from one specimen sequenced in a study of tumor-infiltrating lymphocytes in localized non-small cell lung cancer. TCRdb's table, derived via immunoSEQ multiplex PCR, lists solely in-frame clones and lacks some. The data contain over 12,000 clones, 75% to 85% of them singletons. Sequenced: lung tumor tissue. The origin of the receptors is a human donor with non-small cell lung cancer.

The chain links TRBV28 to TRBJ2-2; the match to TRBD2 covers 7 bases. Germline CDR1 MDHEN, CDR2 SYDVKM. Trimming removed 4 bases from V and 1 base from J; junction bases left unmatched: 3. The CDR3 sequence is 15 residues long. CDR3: CASSSAGVNTGELFF. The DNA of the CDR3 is TGTGCCAGCAGTTCTGCGGGAGTGAACACCGGGGAGCTGTTTTTT.

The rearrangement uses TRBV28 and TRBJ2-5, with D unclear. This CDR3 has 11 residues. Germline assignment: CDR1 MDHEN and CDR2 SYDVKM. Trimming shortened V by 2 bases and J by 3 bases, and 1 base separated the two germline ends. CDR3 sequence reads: CASSLEETQYF. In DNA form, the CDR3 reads TGTGCCAGCAGTTTAGAAGAGACCCAGTACTTC.

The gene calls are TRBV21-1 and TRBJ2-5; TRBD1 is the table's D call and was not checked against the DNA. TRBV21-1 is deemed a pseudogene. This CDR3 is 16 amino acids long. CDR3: CASSKGDRGIQETQYF. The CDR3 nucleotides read TGTGCCAGCAGCAAAGGGGACAGGGGAATACAAGAGACCCAGTACTTC.

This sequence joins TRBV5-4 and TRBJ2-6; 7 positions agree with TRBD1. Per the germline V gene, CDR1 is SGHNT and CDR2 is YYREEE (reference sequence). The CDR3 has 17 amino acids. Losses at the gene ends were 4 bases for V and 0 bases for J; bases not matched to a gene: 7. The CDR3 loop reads CASSAGQENSGANVLTF. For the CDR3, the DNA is TGTGCCAGCAGCGCAGGACAGGAGAACTCTGGGGCCAACGTCCTGACTTTC.

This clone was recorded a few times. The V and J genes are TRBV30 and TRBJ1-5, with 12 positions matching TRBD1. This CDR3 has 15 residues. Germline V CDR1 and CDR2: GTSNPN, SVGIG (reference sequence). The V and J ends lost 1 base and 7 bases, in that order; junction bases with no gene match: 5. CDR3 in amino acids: CAWSAVGTGGQPQHF. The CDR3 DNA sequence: TGTGCCTGGAGTGCCGTGGGGACAGGGGGCCAGCCCCAGCATTTT.